These T cell receptor beta chains were read from a single sample in a study of response to subunit inactivated influenza vaccine. TCRdb recomputed calls from the RT-PCR reads with MiXCR, one row per CDR3 protein. Of 450,000 to 500,000 distinct CDR3 sequences listed, roughly 9.8% are singletons. Sample: PBMCs from blood, taken roughly 46 days after vaccination. These receptor sequences come from a man over 45 who received an inactivated influenza vaccine. Both conserved end residues are trimmed from each CDR3. Clone size is not always given. Where it is, it says once, few, many or a class for expanded clones.

>TRBJ2-5|TRBV20-1|.
SATTGGGVETQY
>TRBJ2-1|TRBV20-1|many
SAHTSGRYNEQF
>TRBJ2-2|TRBV3-1|.
ASSQGQGATGELF
>TRBJ2-7|TRBV5-1|many
ASSFFQGYEQY
>TRBJ2-7|TRBV29-1|few
SALTGTGGGEQY
>TRBJ2-7|TRBV10-3|few
AISDTVSYEQY
>TRBJ2-1|TRBV12-3/TRBV12-4|.
ASSLWTGRNEQF
>TRBJ2-2|TRBV5-1|.
ASTRAGKTGELF
>TRBJ1-1|TRBV6-1|.
ASSGRKNTEAF
>TRBJ2-1|TRBV12-3/TRBV12-4|few
ASSLAGGRVAYNEQF
>TRBJ1-5|TRBV12-3/TRBV12-4|many
ASSFLLNQPQH
>TRBJ1-2|TRBV28|few
ATRQGARYGYT
>TRBJ2-7|TRBV5-1|.
ASSSTSGYSYEQY
>TRBJ2-7|TRBV12-3/TRBV12-4|few
ASSFGGGLYEQY
>TRBJ2-7|TRBV10-2|many
ASRPGQSYEQY
>TRBJ2-3|TRBV20-1|.
SACTSGTSGSTDTQY
>TRBJ2-7|TRBV29-1|.
SALGADSYEQY
>TRBJ2-3|TRBV7-2|few
ASSSGLAEWVDTQY
>TRBJ2-5|TRBV2|.
ASIPGQHTYQETQY
>TRBJ1-6|TRBV6-1|.
ASSGGQDYNSPLH
>TRBJ1-3|TRBV10-3|.
AISGTGGSGNTIY
>TRBJ2-4|TRBV2|few
ASSEMGVFRRPGLQY
>TRBJ2-7|TRBV3-1|.
ASSQSGGSNEQY
>TRBJ2-1|TRBV19|few
ASSIDKLAGVRAEQF
>TRBJ2-3|TRBV20-1|many
SALADNSVTDTQY